The 13 T cell receptor beta chains in this list originate from one sample, sequenced in a study of neurological immune-mediated disorders. In TCRdb, the 5' RACE reads were re-called with MiXCR into one record per CDR3 protein. The sample consists of under 50,000 distinct CDR3 sequences, around 13% of them appearing once. Time point reported: longitudinal time-point 2. The sample comprised PBMCs. These receptors all stem from a male donor with HTLV-1-associated myelopathy (HAM/TSP).

This clonotype was counted at least ten times. V usage is TRBV2 and J usage is TRBJ2-1, with D tentatively TRBD1 or TRBD2 (5 bases each). Germline V gene data show CDR1 as SNHLY and CDR2 as FYNNEI. V lost 0 bases and J lost 2, with 11 bases in between. The CDR3 contains 16 residues. CDR3 nucleotides: TGTGCCAGCAGTGAAGCAGGGACGGTTACCTACAATGAGCAGTTCTTC. The encoded protein is CASSEAGTVTYNEQFF.

In its sample, this clonotype was seen many times. This chain uses TRBV9 with TRBJ2-5; no definite D call. The CDR3 is 15 amino acids. The V and J ends lost 0 bases and 2 bases respectively, with 11 bases between them. Germline V gene lookup returns CDR1 SGDLS and CDR2 YYNGEE. The CDR3 DNA reads TGTGCCAGCAGCGTAGGGGTCGGTGCTCAAGAGACCCAGTACTTC. It codes for CASSVGVGAQETQYF.

This clonotype was counted ten times or more. V usage is TRBV12-3 or TRBV12-4 and J usage is TRBJ2-2; tentative D call: TRBD1 (6 bases). This CDR3 contains 16 residues. The germline V and J ends were trimmed by 3 bases and 3 bases, with 14 bases remaining between them. The CDR3 nucleotides read TGTGCCAGCAGTTTTGGTGGGGGCCTTGACACCGGGGAGCTGTTTTTT. Its protein product is CASSFGGGLDTGELFF.

This clonotype has ten or more counts. The J gene is TRBJ2-1, the V gene TRBV20-1; D might be TRBD1 (5 bases). Trimming pared 0 bases from V and 0 bases from J, leaving 9 bases between. This CDR3 contains 15 residues. Germline V gene data show CDR1 as DFQATT and CDR2 as SNEGSKA (reference sequence). The DNA of the CDR3 is TGCAGTGCTAGAGATGACAGCCGCTCCTACAATGAGCAGTTCTTC. This codes for CSARDDSRSYNEQFF.

This clonotype was counted many times. The genes are TRBV29-1 and TRBJ1-2; unclear D gene. Trimming removed 2 bases at V and 8 bases at J, with 15 bases between. Germline CDR1 and CDR2: SQVTM and ANQGSEA. The CDR3 totals 13 residues. CDR3: CSVELAGLWGYTF. For the CDR3, the DNA is TGCAGCGTTGAACTGGCGGGTCTTTGGGGCTACACCTTC. Full variable domain (outside the CDR3, taken from reference TRBV29-1 and TRBJ1-2): SAVISQKPSRDICQRGTSLTIQCQVDSQVTMMFWYRQQPGQSLTLIATANQGSEATYESGFVIDKFPISRPNLTFSTLTVSNMSPEDSSIYLCSVELAGLWGYTFGSGTRLTVV.

This clonotype was observed at least ten times. The chain joins TRBV6-5 to TRBJ2-3, with TRBD2 matching over 13 bases. Per germline, CDR1 MNHEY and CDR2 SVGAGI. The CDR3 loop spans 16 amino acids. J lost 2 bases, V lost 7 bases, and 6 bases had no gene match. CDR3 sequence (DNA): TGTGCCAGCACCAGGACTAGCGGGGGAAACACAGATACGCAGTATTTT. It specifies CASTRTSGGNTDTQYF.

Ten or more counts support this clonotype. The rearrangement links TRBV5-1 to TRBJ1-3; TRBD1 aligns across 8 bases. Germline loops: CDR1 SGHRS, CDR2 YFSETQ. After removal of 0 bases from V and 3 bases from J, the junction contained 8 bases not matched to a gene. This CDR3 is built from 17 residues. CDR3 protein: CASSLGGQGAIGNTIYF. The CDR3 coding sequence is TGCGCCAGCAGCTTGGGCGGCCAGGGGGCAATTGGAAACACCATATATTTT.

This clonotype was counted ten times or more. The V gene is TRBV2, the J gene TRBJ2-4; D is undetermined. Trimming stripped 3 bases from V and 2 bases from J, with 8 bases between. The CDR3 has 14 residues. Germline assignment: CDR1 SNHLY and CDR2 FYNNEI. The CDR3 region is CASSEQDPKNIQYF. In nucleotides, the CDR3 is TGTGCCAGCAGTGAGCAGGATCCCAAAAACATTCAGTACTTC.

This clonotype was observed many times. This chain links TRBV20-1 with TRBJ1-5; the match to TRBD1 covers 9 bases. Germline V gene sequence: CDR1 DFQATT, CDR2 SNEGSKA (reference sequence). There are 14 residues in the CDR3. The V and J ends lost 8 bases and 0 bases, in that order; junction bases with no gene match: 5. The CDR3 DNA reads as TGCAGTTGGGACAGGGCCTATAGCAATCAGCCCCAGCATTTT. The encoded protein is CSWDRAYSNQPQHF.

In this sample, this clonotype turned up many times. The chain uses TRBV5-5 and TRBJ2-1, with TRBD2 identical over 10 bases. Trimming cost V 4 bases and J 4 bases; bases outside gene matches: 5. The CDR3 has 15 amino acids. Looked up from germline, CDR1 is SGHKS and CDR2 is YYEKEE (reference sequence). CDR3 region: CASSQAGGDYNEQFF. DNA of the CDR3: TGTGCCAGCAGCCAAGCGGGGGGGGATTACAATGAGCAGTTCTTC. Full variable domain (rest looked up from reference TRBV5-5 and TRBJ2-1): DAGVTQSPTHLIKTRGQQVTLRCSPISGHKSVSWYQQVLGQGPQFIFQYYEKEERGRGNFPDRFSARQFPNYSSELNVNALLLGDSALYLCASSQAGGDYNEQFFGPGTRLTVL.

This clonotype was seen ten or more times. The chain is built from TRBV5-6 and TRBJ1-1; D perhaps matches TRBD1 (6 bases). The V end lost 1 base, the J end lost 2 bases, and 9 bases lay between the germline ends. Germline V lookup: CDR1 SGHDT, CDR2 YYEEEE. The CDR3 is 14 amino acids. CDR3 region: CASSLTGPNTEAFF. The CDR3 nucleotides read TGTGCCAGCAGCTTGACAGGGCCAAACACTGAAGCTTTCTTT.

At least ten counts were recorded for this clonotype. The chain couples TRBV3-1 to TRBJ2-3; tentatively, D is TRBD1 or TRBD2 (5 bases each). This CDR3 spans 13 amino acids. The germline V gene has CDR1 LGHDT and CDR2 YNNKEL (reference sequence). Trimming stripped 1 base from V and 6 bases from J, with 8 bases between. The chain's CDR3 is CASSQGGSDTQYF. The DNA of the CDR3 is TGTGCCAGCAGCCAAGGGGGGAGTGATACGCAGTATTTT.

This clonotype showed up just a few times. The chain uses TRBV7-2 and TRBJ1-2, with D perhaps TRBD1 (6 bases). This CDR3 comprises 12 residues. Trimming removed 3 bases from V and 8 bases from J, with 10 bases in between. Germline CDR1 is SGHTA and CDR2 is FQGNSA. CDR3 amino acids: CASSFGGGGYTF. DNA for the CDR3: TGTGCCAGCAGCTTTGGGGGCGGAGGCTACACCTTC.